This entry is about one T cell receptor (beta chain). The data were taken from a study of T cell changes during pregnancy in multiple sclerosis. Clones were sequenced by immunoSEQ multiplex PCR, and TCRdb holds only the in-frame ones, with some missing. The profile shows around 130,000 clones, around 93% of them singletons. From germline, CDR1 is SGHNT and CDR2 YYREEE (reference sequence). The CDR3 runs 12 residues. Germline trimming cut 2 bases from V and 8 bases from J; bases unmatched to any gene: 3. This chain links TRBV5-4 with TRBJ1-1; 7 nucleotides match TRBD1. The receptor was isolated from a female donor with multiple sclerosis, enrolled in a pregnancy study. The specimen was peripheral blood, collected before pregnancy. The CDR3 DNA reads as TGTGCCAGCAGCTTTTGGGACAGAGAAGCTTTCTTT. Amino acids: CASSFWDREAFF. The complete variable domain, with remaining parts taken from reference TRBV5-4 and TRBJ1-1, reads ETGVTQSPTHLIKTRGQQVTLRCSSQSGHNTVSWYQQALGQGPQFIFQYYREEENGRGNFPPRFSGLQFPNYSSELNVNALELDDSALYLCASSFWDREAFFGQGTRLTVV.